The sequence of this T cell receptor (beta chain) was determined in a study of cytomegalovirus exposure and HLA in healthy donors. Study-level results: In a later analysis, donors in an Asian-associated ancestry cluster reportedly had fewer N-insertions in productive TCRs than the cohort mean. V segments that were indistinguishable, TRBV6-2 and TRBV6-3 among them, were omitted from analysis. CMV serostatus was the sole immune exposure data available.

It was with 60 Vbeta and 13 Jbeta primers that the PCR ran. Measured with immunoSEQ multiplex PCR; TCRdb has only the in-frame clones, and not every one. This table holds 98,000 or so clones, over 60% found once. Concerning this clone: Its target is unknown.

The length of the CDR3 is 16 residues. Germline V CDR1 and CDR2: LNHNV, YYDKDF (reference sequence). Trimming removed 0 bases from V and 8 bases from J, with 19 bases in between. Each donor's status was that of a healthy bone marrow donor. The sample consisted of PBMCs. This chain joins TRBV15 and TRBJ1-2; possible D gene TRBD1, 5 bases. The sequence was obtained from a man in his 60s in good health and CMV-seropositive. CDR3 coding DNA: TGTGCCACCAGCAGAGATCGTACGGGGCCGGGGGAGGGCTACACCTTC. It specifies CATSRDRTGPGEGYTF.